This note documents a single TCR beta chain sequence. This record belongs to a study of ipilimumab plus nivolumab after autologous stem cell transplantation. Patients received nivolumab 3 mg/kg at weeks 1, 4, 7, 10, then fortnightly to week 26. The protocol was immunoSEQ multiplex PCR, while the TCRdb copy is restricted to in-frame clones and leaves out a portion. There are about 16,000 clones in the sample; approximately 75% occur only once, and more than 20% lies in the top ten. Germline V lookup: CDR1 GTSNPN, CDR2 SVGIG (reference sequence). The CDR3 runs 16 residues. Trimming pared 0 bases from V and 5 bases from J, leaving 17 bases between.

This TCR was sampled from a male donor with diffuse large B-cell lymphoma. V gene TRBV30 combines with J gene TRBJ1-5; TRBD1 might be the D (6 bases). The sample in question was PBMCs, obtained in a trial of ipilimumab plus nivolumab as post-transplant consolidation. CDR3 DNA sequence: TGTGCCTGGAGTGTACGGGGGGGGCTAGGCTATCAGCCCCAGCATTTT. It yields the protein CAWSVRGGLGYQPQHF.